This TCR beta chain was profiled in a study of blood T cells in healthy people across ages (dated by TCRdb to 2014 to 2015). About the study as a whole: Template switching captured roughly one uniquely barcoded TCR beta cDNA molecule per two T cells in model experiments. The study measured age-related changes in TCR beta repertoire diversity using deep sequencing normalized with unique cDNA molecular identifiers. Four age groups were formed from the donors: young (average about 16 years), middle-aged (around 37), aged (62) and long-lived (less than 85). To avoid experimental bias, donors of different ages were distributed randomly across sequencing lanes. For two donors (one aged 18 to 30 and one aged 80 or older), the study analyzed two additional independent replicas of 1 million unique cDNA reads from the same blood draw.

The donors were roughly 40 Caucasian individuals from Russia, aged roughly 6 to 100 years, who were systemically healthy. Each donor gave 8 to 10 milliliters of peripheral blood, drawn into EDTA-treated Vacutainer tubes. Ficoll-Paque density-gradient centrifugation was used to isolate PBMCs, with at least 6.5 million per sample. Trizol reagent was used to extract total RNA from PBMCs, with at least 6 micrograms per sample. For every donor, an aliquot of PBMCs went through flow cytometry to measure the percentages of naive CD45RAhigh/CD27high T cells. Results the study describes overall, beyond this receptor: Because profiling used bulk unsorted PBMCs, naive and antigen-experienced compartments could not be compared conclusively. Donor CMV infection status was unknown, potentially confounding age-related changes in expanded clonotypes. Observed TCR beta diversity correlated strongly with the percentage of naive T cells measured by flow cytometry. Observed TCR beta diversity per million T cells fell roughly linearly with age, and a significant reduction was already apparent by age around 36. Estimates of total diversity based on one million sequenced T cells were regarded as lower bounds and as underestimates. The long-lived group showed more naive CD4+ T cells, fewer expanded clones and increased TCR diversity than the aged group, suggesting age selection.

Counted from cysteine to phenylalanine, this CDR3 has 15 amino acids. The kept DNA is CDR3 alone, 45 bases in frame from the first base. Cut back by 0 bases and 4 bases, the V and J ends lie 12 bases apart. CDR1 and CDR2 are drawn from the germline V gene: MGHRA, YSYEKL. About this clonotype itself: The antigen this receptor binds is unknown. It has no much larger one-base neighbor in the sample; base qualities were not kept.

Libraries came from 5' RACE. Sequencing took place on an Illumina HiSeq 2500. The second PCR ran for about 6 to 12 cycles and used a J-beta primer mix along with a sample-barcoded 5' primer. A unique molecular identifier was introduced onto each TCR beta cDNA molecule by a template-switch 5' adaptor carrying 12 random nucleotides. At least 3 million CDR3-containing paired-end reads were obtained from each sample. The Mint cDNA synthesis kit, primed by a TRBC-specific oligonucleotide, was used to synthesize first-strand cDNA from all RNA. After uracil-DNA glycosylase treatment, a first 18-cycle PCR used universal primers M1SS and BC2_uni_R on all cDNA. As for how the authors treated the data: For normalization, 1 million high-quality reads were randomly selected from each sample, with every read carrying a distinct molecular identifier. Reads with shared molecular identifiers were discarded instead of being binned into consensus sequences. CDR3 identification, clonotype clustering and error correction used MiTCR with a Q25 quality threshold and the strictest error-elimination algorithm. Lower-bound total TCR beta diversity was estimated with a nonparametric unseen species model using Euler transformation. TCRdb redid the processing of the public reads, applying fastp at Q25 and MiXCR, and retained in-frame beta chains. Rows are unified per CDR3 protein, each entry keeping the most common DNA and genes. For this entry, the V and J calls and clone size follow TCRdb and not the study's own pipeline. This sample comprises 600,000 to 650,000 distinct CDR3 sequences, around three fifths of them detected only once. Clones ranked in the top ten supply approximately 40% of the sample.

Here the chain combines TRBV4-1 and TRBJ1-1; the D gene is perhaps TRBD1, from 5 matching bases. The receptor was isolated from a man aged 55 to 70 in good health. The specimen was blood. The sequenced DNA: TGCGCCAGCAGCCAAGATGGGGGACGGGTCACTGAAGCTTTCTTT. Its translation reads: CASSQDGGRVTEAFF.